This entry lists 4 T cell receptor beta chains sequenced from one sample in a study of CD8 T cells in Susac syndrome. The RNA input was roughly 0.45 to 1 ug, and it was reverse transcribed with random hexamers. TCRdb processed the immunoSEQ multiplex PCR reads anew with MiXCR; each CDR3 protein has one entry. This table has 70,000 or so distinct CDR3 sequences, approximately 95% appearing once. Sequencing used CD8+ T cells from PBMCs. Receptors originate from a human donor in good health.

V gene TRBV27 combines with J gene TRBJ2-2, with D perhaps matching TRBD2 (7 bases). The CDR3 totals 17 residues. Germline values: CDR1 MNHEY, CDR2 SMNVEV (reference sequence). V was clipped by 5 bases and J by 2 bases, with 18 bases between them. The CDR3 sequence is CASSPLWAGANTGELFF. For the CDR3, the DNA is TGTGCCAGCAGTCCTCTCTGGGCGGGGGCTAACACCGGGGAGCTGTTTTTT.

This clonotype was counted a single time. The chain couples TRBV2 to TRBJ1-5; D not certain. The CDR3 totals 13 residues. V was pared by 7 bases and J by 2 bases, with 9 bases between. Germline V gene sequence: CDR1 SNHLY, CDR2 FYNNEI. The CDR3 DNA reads TGTGCCAGCAAATTTACAGGCAATCAGCCCCAGCATTTT. It translates to CASKFTGNQPQHF.

The V call is TRBV27, the J call TRBJ2-1; 7 bases align to TRBD2. CDR1 is MNHEY and CDR2 is SMNVEV in the germline V gene (reference sequence). The trim removed 3 bases at V and 3 bases at J, leaving 2 bases unmatched. The CDR3 consists of 14 residues. CDR3 protein: CASSFGGGYNEQFF. The CDR3 nucleotides read TGTGCCAGCAGTTTTGGCGGGGGCTACAATGAGCAGTTCTTC.

The chain is built from TRBV27 and TRBJ1-1; D not resolved. Trimming shortened V by 0 bases and J by 0 bases, and 5 bases separated the two germline ends. The germline V gene has CDR1 MNHEY and CDR2 SMNVEV (reference sequence). The CDR3 has 14 residues. Here the CDR3 reads CASSLSGLNTEAFF. DNA of the CDR3: TGTGCCAGCAGTTTATCAGGGTTGAACACTGAAGCTTTCTTT.